Listed below are T cell receptor beta chains from one sample, sequenced in a study of cytomegalovirus exposure and HLA in healthy donors. Data came from immunoSEQ multiplex PCR; TCRdb stores just in-frame clones and leaves some out. The table lists about 170,000 clones, more than 65% of them singletons. Material for sequencing was PBMCs. The receptor set was obtained from a male donor in good health and CMV-seronegative. The CDR3 runs from the conserved cysteine through the conserved F or W. The D gene is left open where the match is weak. Not every row has a clone size; where given, it reads once, few, many or a size class.

clone size: -; D gene: -; V gene: TRBV6-5; J gene: TRBJ2-1; CDR3 DNA: TGTGCCAGCAGCGGACCGCCGGCGGGTTACAATGAGCAGTTCTTC; CDR3 protein: CASSGPPAGYNEQFF
clone size: -; D gene: -; V gene: TRBV7-9; J gene: TRBJ1-2; CDR3 DNA: TGTTCCAGCAGCTTAGCTCCCGGCGAGGACAGAGGCTATGGCTACACCTTC; CDR3 protein: CSSSLAPGEDRGYGYTF
clone size: -; D gene: TRBD1; V gene: TRBV15; J gene: TRBJ1-5; CDR3 DNA: TGTGCCACCAGCAGGAAGGGGGCCTTGCCCCAGCATTTT; CDR3 protein: CATSRKGALPQHF
clone size: -; D gene: TRBD2; V gene: TRBV5-1; J gene: TRBJ2-7; CDR3 DNA: TGCGCCAGCAGCCCAGGGACTAGCGGGGACGAGCAGTACTTC; CDR3 protein: CASSPGTSGDEQYF
clone size: -; D gene: -; V gene: TRBV28; J gene: TRBJ1-4; CDR3 DNA: TGTGCCAGCAGTTTGGCGGACAGCACAACTAATGAAAAACTGTTTTTT; CDR3 protein: CASSLADSTTNEKLFF
clone size: -; D gene: TRBD1; V gene: TRBV6-5; J gene: TRBJ2-7; CDR3 DNA: TGTGCCAGCAGTTACTCGGGGGACAGGGGCGACGAGCAGTACTTC; CDR3 protein: CASSYSGDRGDEQYF
clone size: -; D gene: -; V gene: TRBV20-1; J gene: TRBJ2-3; CDR3 DNA: TGCAGTGCTAGAACTGATACGCAGTATTTT; CDR3 protein: CSARTDTQYF
clone size: -; D gene: -; V gene: TRBV18; J gene: TRBJ2-3; CDR3 DNA: TGTGCCAGCTCACCGGTACCTTCCTCCGGGGATACGCAGTATTTT; CDR3 protein: CASSPVPSSGDTQYF
clone size: -; D gene: TRBD1; V gene: TRBV12-5; J gene: TRBJ1-2; CDR3 DNA: TGTGCTAGTGGTTTGAAGAGCTCGGACAGGGCGCCCCACATATATGGCTACACCTTC; CDR3 protein: CASGLKSSDRAPHIYGYTF
clone size: -; D gene: TRBD1; V gene: TRBV28; J gene: TRBJ2-1; CDR3 DNA: TGTGCCAGCAGTCTAACAGGGGGTTATTCCAATGAGCAGTTCTTC; CDR3 protein: CASSLTGGYSNEQFF
clone size: -; D gene: -; V gene: TRBV21-1; J gene: TRBJ2-7; CDR3 DNA: TGTGCCAGCCTAATGCTTTGGGACAGGGGGATCTACGAGCAGTACTTC; CDR3 protein: CASLMLWDRGIYEQYF
clone size: few; D gene: -; V gene: TRBV5-4; J gene: TRBJ1-1; CDR3 DNA: TGTGCCAGCAGCTCCCTGGAGGACACTGAAGCTTTCTTT; CDR3 protein: CASSSLEDTEAFF
clone size: -; D gene: -; V gene: TRBV19; J gene: TRBJ2-7; CDR3 DNA: TGTGCCAGTAATAGCCCCCCCTACGAGCAGTACTTC; CDR3 protein: CASNSPPYEQYF
clone size: -; D gene: -; V gene: TRBV10-3; J gene: TRBJ2-2; CDR3 DNA: TGTGCCATCAGTGCCCCAGCGACCGGGGAGCTGTTTTTT; CDR3 protein: CAISAPATGELFF
clone size: -; D gene: -; V gene: TRBV27; J gene: TRBJ1-1; CDR3 DNA: TGTGCCAGTTCGTCAGGCTCCGGTGAAGCTTTCTTT; CDR3 protein: CASSSGSGEAFF
clone size: -; D gene: TRBD2; V gene: TRBV7-6; J gene: TRBJ2-7; CDR3 DNA: TGTGCCAGCAGCCGGACTAGCCCAGGTCGGGAGCAGTACTTC; CDR3 protein: CASSRTSPGREQYF
clone size: -; D gene: -; V gene: TRBV28; J gene: TRBJ2-7; CDR3 DNA: TGTGCCAGCAGTAGGAGGGAGCAGTACTTC; CDR3 protein: CASSRREQYF
clone size: -; D gene: -; V gene: TRBV28; J gene: TRBJ1-2; CDR3 DNA: TGTGCCAGCAGGTCAACAGGGATCTATGGCTACACCTTC; CDR3 protein: CASRSTGIYGYTF
clone size: -; D gene: TRBD1; V gene: TRBV19; J gene: TRBJ1-2; CDR3 DNA: TGTGCCAGTAGTATGATGGGACAGTCCATCCGTGGCTACACCTTC; CDR3 protein: CASSMMGQSIRGYTF
clone size: -; D gene: TRBD2; V gene: TRBV7-6; J gene: TRBJ2-4; CDR3 DNA: TGTGCCAGCAGCTTAGGGCGGGGGATTAGGGACATTCAGTACTTC; CDR3 protein: CASSLGRGIRDIQYF
clone size: -; D gene: -; V gene: TRBV5-5; J gene: TRBJ1-1; CDR3 DNA: TGTGCCAGCAGCTTGGAGAGGGGGGGCGCTTTCTTT; CDR3 protein: CASSLERGGAFF
clone size: -; D gene: -; V gene: TRBV19; J gene: TRBJ2-7; CDR3 DNA: TGTGCCAGTAGTATTCAGGGGTCCTACGAGCAGTACTTC; CDR3 protein: CASSIQGSYEQYF
clone size: -; D gene: TRBD1; V gene: TRBV19; J gene: TRBJ2-4; CDR3 DNA: TGTGCCAGTAGTATGGGGACAGCCAACTTTCGGGACATTCAGTACTTC; CDR3 protein: CASSMGTANFRDIQYF
clone size: -; D gene: -; V gene: TRBV2; J gene: TRBJ1-4; CDR3 DNA: TGTGCCAGTAAATCGTGGGACTCTCGGAGTGAAAAACTGTTTTTT; CDR3 protein: CASKSWDSRSEKLFF
clone size: once; D gene: -; V gene: TRBV18; J gene: TRBJ2-3; CDR3 DNA: TGTGCCAGCTCATCAGGGGCGGGGGCCACAGATACGCAGTATTTT; CDR3 protein: CASSSGAGATDTQYF
clone size: -; D gene: -; V gene: TRBV11-3; J gene: TRBJ2-2; CDR3 DNA: TGTGCCAGCAGCCAGGGCCGCGCGGCCGGGGAGCTGTTTTTT; CDR3 protein: CASSQGRAAGELFF